These 13 T cell receptor beta chains share one sample of origin, sequenced in a study of T cell responses to AZD1222 COVID-19 vaccine. This table comes from immunoSEQ multiplex PCR, and its TCRdb copy is limited to in-frame clones, with some not included. The data contain roughly 270,000 clones, around 93% of them singletons. This specimen was peripheral blood, taken 28 days after the second AZD1222 dose. The receptors were sampled from an adult who received the AZD1222 COVID-19 vaccine.

The gene calls are TRBV7-8 and TRBJ2-1; maybe TRBD2 (6 bases). The CDR3 length is 17 residues. The germline CDR1 and CDR2 sequences are SGHVS and FQNEAQ. V was cut by 4 bases and J by 2 bases, with 18 bases left in between. The CDR3 sequence is CASSSRERERAYNEQFF. For the CDR3, the DNA is TGTGCCAGCAGCTCAAGGGAACGGGAGAGGGCCTACAATGAGCAGTTCTTC.

This chain connects TRBV7-9 to TRBJ2-7; D is unclear. Germline V gene lookup returns CDR1 SEHNR and CDR2 FQNEAQ (reference sequence). The CDR3 spans 16 residues. The V end was cut by 1 base, the J end by 2 bases, with 15 bases between. The CDR3 sequence: CASSLGVRSGTYEQYF. CDR3 coding DNA: TGTGCCAGCAGCTTAGGGGTGAGATCGGGCACCTACGAGCAGTACTTC.

This rearrangement joins TRBV5-6 to TRBJ1-1; D unclear. In germline, CDR1 is SGHDT, CDR2 YYEEEE. The CDR3 has 12 amino acids. The ends were cut back, 0 bases at V and 5 bases at J, with 5 bases in the middle. The CDR3 protein is CASSLGATEAFF. DNA of the CDR3: TGTGCCAGCAGCTTGGGGGCAACTGAAGCTTTCTTT. The full variable domain, completed using reference TRBV5-6 and TRBJ1-1, is DAGVTQSPTHLIKTRGQQVTLRCSPKSGHDTVSWYQQALGQGPQFIFQYYEEEERQRGNFPDRFSGHQFPNYSSELNVNALLLGDSALYLCASSLGATEAFFGQGTRLTVV.

The chain is built from TRBV2 and TRBJ2-4; TRBD1 aligns across 9 bases. The CDR3 extends over 13 amino acids. The germline gives CDR1 SNHLY, CDR2 FYNNEI. Unmatched junction bases numbered 2, after V lost 3 bases and J lost 8 bases. CDR3: CASSDRDRDIQYF. The CDR3 nucleotides are TGTGCCAGCAGTGACCGGGACAGGGACATTCAGTACTTC.

The sample holds one count of this clone. The V call is TRBV13, the J call TRBJ1-1, with D possibly being TRBD1 (6 bases). The V and J ends lost 5 bases and 7 bases respectively, with 17 bases between them. CDR1 is PRHDT and CDR2 is FYEKMQ in the germline V gene (reference sequence). The CDR3 contains 14 residues. The CDR3 loop reads CASSRLFRTDEAFF. The CDR3 DNA follows: TGTGCCAGCAGCCGCCTTTTCAGGACAGATGAAGCTTTCTTT. The complete variable domain, with remaining parts taken from reference TRBV13 and TRBJ1-1, reads AAGVIQSPRHLIKEKRETATLKCYPIPRHDTVYWYQQGPGQDPQFLISFYEKMQSDKGSIPDRFSAQQFSDYHSELNMSSLELGDSALYFCASSRLFRTDEAFFGQGTRLTVV.

This chain connects TRBV18 to TRBJ2-5; no clear D. This CDR3 is 16 amino acids long. The germline V and J ends were trimmed by 0 bases and 5 bases, with 16 bases remaining between them. The germline V gene encodes CDR1 KGHSH and CDR2 LQKENI. The CDR3 nucleotides are TGTGCCAGCTCACCACCGGGCTCAAGCCGGCGGGAGACCCAGTACTTC. It translates to CASSPPGSSRRETQYF.

The chain carries TRBV4-3 and TRBJ2-2, with 7 bases fitting TRBD1. The CDR3 totals 15 residues. Looked up from germline, CDR1 is LGHNA and CDR2 is YSLEER. J was trimmed by 5 bases and V by 1 base; bases with no gene match: 4. The CDR3: CASSQGQGRTGELFF. The CDR3 DNA is TGCGCCAGCAGCCAAGGACAGGGAAGGACCGGGGAGCTGTTTTTT.

This clone is a singleton in its sample. The chain is built from TRBV5-4 and TRBJ2-7, with D perhaps matching TRBD1 or TRBD2 (6 bases each). Germline V gene lookup returns CDR1 SGHNT and CDR2 YYREEE (reference sequence). The CDR3 has 17 amino acids. V shed 0 bases and J shed 4 bases, with 20 bases lying between them. CDR3 DNA sequence: TGTGCCAGCAGCTTGGGGGCCGGGGGCATCGGGCCTTACGAGCAGTACTTC. Encoded protein: CASSLGAGGIGPYEQYF.

The chain joins TRBV4-1 to TRBJ1-5; no reliable D call. The CDR3 contains 15 residues. V was pared by 2 bases and J by 0 bases, with 8 bases between. Looked up from germline, CDR1 is MGHRA and CDR2 is YSYEKL. The CDR3 bases are TGCGCCAGCAGCCAACGCCTTTATAGCAATCAGCCCCAGCATTTT. Its translation is CASSQRLYSNQPQHF.

This chain uses TRBV4-1 with TRBJ1-2; no definite D call. The germline V gene encodes CDR1 MGHRA and CDR2 YSYEKL. V was pared by 1 base and J by 8 bases, with 14 bases between. CDR3 length: 14 amino acids. DNA for the CDR3: TGCGCCAGCAGCCAAGCCAGATTCATGGGAGGCTACACCTTC. As protein: CASSQARFMGGYTF.

This chain links TRBV4-3 with TRBJ2-6; no firm D call. Looked up from germline, CDR1 is LGHNA and CDR2 is YSLEER. The V end was cut by 0 bases, the J end by 0 bases, with 9 bases between. This CDR3 has 17 residues. The DNA of the CDR3 is TGCGCCAGCAGCCAAGATGCAGCAAACTCTGGGGCCAACGTCCTGACTTTC. Its protein is CASSQDAANSGANVLTF.

The chain links TRBV27 to TRBJ2-2, with TRBD2 identical over 7 bases. With 7 bases clipped from V and 3 bases from J, the junction kept 14 bases outside the gene matches. This CDR3 is built from 17 residues. Germline values: CDR1 MNHEY, CDR2 SMNVEV (reference sequence). The CDR3 DNA is TGTGCCAGCACCTGGGGGGGAGGGCCCTCGGACACCGGGGAGCTGTTTTTT. Protein product: CASTWGGGPSDTGELFF.

The chain joins TRBV5-5 to TRBJ1-2; weak D call: TRBD1 (5 bases). Per germline, CDR1 SGHKS and CDR2 YYEKEE (reference sequence). This CDR3 is built from 15 residues. V shed 9 bases and J shed 1 base, with 19 bases lying between them. In nucleotides, the CDR3 is TGTGCCACCCATATTGATACAGGCCGTAACTATGGCTACACCTTC. Protein product: CATHIDTGRNYGYTF.